This TCR beta chain was sequenced for a study of OX40 agonist ivuxolimab in advanced cancers. The V gene lost 0 bases and the J gene lost 10 bases, with 13 bases spanning the gap. In germline, CDR1 is LNHNV, CDR2 YYDKDF (reference sequence). This CDR3 is built from 14 residues. Some clones are missing from TCRdb's copy, which holds only in-frame ones; the method was immunoSEQ multiplex PCR. The data contain 70,000 to 85,000 clones, around 90% of them singletons. This clone was found once. The genes are TRBV15 and TRBJ2-1; D remains ambiguous. This specimen consisted of CD4+ or CD8+ T cells sorted from blood, obtained in a trial of the OX40 agonist ivuxolimab. This clonotype was obtained from an adult with an advanced solid tumor such as melanoma, head and neck, liver or kidney cancer. CDR3 protein: CATSRDASGKEQFF. CDR3 coding DNA: TGTGCCACCAGCAGAGATGCATCGGGTAAGGAGCAGTTCTTC.